The 15 T cell receptor beta chains given below trace back to one sample, sequenced in a study of CXCR3-negative and CXCR3-positive naive CD8 T cells. General study findings and limits: Higher TRB CDR3 hydrophobicity marked CXCR3-positive naive cells relative to CXCR3-negative naive cells.

No antigen has been identified for these receptors. Preparation of TRB cDNA libraries relied on 5' RACE carrying UMI labels. TCRdb reprocessed the 5' RACE reads and stores each CDR3 protein as one record, lacking DNA. Its table records about 150,000 distinct CDR3 sequences. The sequenced sample was naive CXCR3+ CD8+ T cells from blood. Indicated subset: CD45RO-CCR7+CD27+CD95- naive CD8+ T cells expressing CXCR3 (TNR3+). Receptors originate from a human donor in good health. Some clones in this sample may be carry-over from other donors' samples.

The chain employs TRBV20-1 and TRBJ1-1; the D gene TCRdb calls, TRBD1, cannot be checked with no DNA. The CDR3 runs to 15 residues. Germline values: CDR1 DFQATT, CDR2 SNEGSKA (reference sequence). This chain's CDR3 is CSARERTGMNTEAFF.

The rearrangement uses TRBV12-3 or TRBV12-4 and TRBJ2-1. This CDR3 is 15 amino acids long. The CDR3: CASSLVPFASNEQFF.

This chain joins TRBV4-3 and TRBJ1-1; TCRdb designates TRBD1, a call that cannot be tested without DNA. The CDR3 spans 16 residues. Germline lookup yields CDR1 LGHNA and CDR2 YSLEER. CDR3 region: CASSQVLLQGDTEAFF.

The J gene is TRBJ1-5, the V gene TRBV6-5; with no DNA, the TCRdb D assignment of TRBD1 cannot be verified. The length of the CDR3 is 13 residues. Germline assignment: CDR1 MNHEY and CDR2 SVGAGI. CDR3 amino acids: CASSMGEFQPQHF.

The V call is TRBV13, the J call TRBJ2-1; TCRdb's D call, TRBD1, is unchecked because there is no DNA. The CDR3 extends over 15 amino acids. Germline lookup yields CDR1 PRHDT and CDR2 FYEKMQ (reference sequence). The CDR3 here is CASSPGLSGYNEQFF.

The V gene is TRBV7-6, the J gene TRBJ2-3; TCRdb's D call of TRBD2 is untestable without DNA. CDR1 SGHVS and CDR2 FNYEAQ come from the germline V gene. The CDR3 loop spans 15 amino acids. CDR3 sequence reads: CASSILAGGTDTQYF.

CDR3 in amino acids: CASSQQGSTYEQYF. The chain has TRBV16 and TRBJ2-7; the TCRdb call, TRBD1, lacks DNA for checking. Germline CDR1 and CDR2: KGHSY and FQNENV. The CDR3 consists of 14 residues.

The V and J genes are TRBV28 and TRBJ2-3; TCRdb picks TRBD1, but there is no DNA to check that call. In germline, CDR1 is MDHEN, CDR2 SYDVKM. The CDR3 is made up of 14 amino acids. Here the CDR3 reads CASSKTGETDTQYF.

The V and J genes are TRBV20-1 and TRBJ1-2; as DNA is missing, the TRBD1 call by TCRdb cannot be tested. The CDR3 covers 16 residues. Germline assignment: CDR1 DFQATT and CDR2 SNEGSKA (reference sequence). CDR3 protein: CSARVGILTGDYGYTF.

The V call is TRBV9, the J call TRBJ1-1; absent DNA, TCRdb's TRBD1 call cannot be checked. The germline V gene has CDR1 SGDLS and CDR2 YYNGEE. The CDR3 spans 14 residues. CDR3 sequence reads: CASSVGGGGTEAFF. Full variable domain (remainder filled in from reference TRBV9 and TRBJ1-1): DSGVTQTPKHLITATGQRVTLRCSPRSGDLSVYWYQQSLDQGLQFLIQYYNGEERAKGNILERFSAQQFPDLHSELNLSSLELGDSALYFCASSVGGGGTEAFFGQGTRLTVV.

This rearrangement joins TRBV14 to TRBJ2-1. Germline CDR1 reads SGHDN; CDR2 reads FVKESK. The CDR3 is 14 amino acids. This chain's CDR3 is CASSQRGFYNEQFF. Combining the CDR3 with reference TRBV14 and TRBJ2-1 gives the whole variable domain EAGVTQFPSHSVIEKGQTVTLRCDPISGHDNLYWYRRVMGKEIKFLLHFVKESKQDESGMPNNRFLAERTGGTYSTLKVQPAELEDSGVYFCASSQRGFYNEQFFGPGTRLTVL.

The chain joins TRBV2 to TRBJ2-2; TCRdb gives TRBD1 as the D gene, but with no DNA this cannot be confirmed. The CDR3 runs 14 residues. Germline assignment: CDR1 SNHLY and CDR2 FYNNEI. CDR3: CASGAGNNTGELFF.

The CDR3 spells CASSQDPAGGLSDTQYF. J is TRBJ2-3 and V is TRBV4-1; lacking DNA, the TRBD2 call made by TCRdb goes unchecked. The CDR3 contains 17 residues. CDR1 and CDR2 (germline): MGHRA, YSYEKL.

The chain recombines TRBV28 with TRBJ2-1. Germline CDR1 MDHEN, CDR2 SYDVKM. This CDR3 comprises 14 residues. This CDR3 is CASSFYQRNNEQFF. The variable domain in full, with the rest retrieved from reference TRBV28 and TRBJ2-1, is DVKVTQSSRYLVKRTGEKVFLECVQDMDHENMFWYRQDPGLGLRLIYFSYDVKMKEKGDIPEGYSVSREKKERFSLILESASTNQTSMYLCASSFYQRNNEQFFGPGTRLTVL.

The V call is TRBV4-1, the J call TRBJ2-1; TCRdb selects TRBD2, and the lack of DNA leaves this call unchecked. CDR1 and CDR2 (germline): MGHRA, YSYEKL. The CDR3 is 15 amino acids. CDR3 in amino acids: CASSQLAGSYNEQFF.